This T cell receptor beta chain stems from a study of beta chain features in type 1 diabetes. Whole-study findings and limits: Across all four CD4+ subsets, people with type 1 diabetes showed modestly shorter TCRB CDR3s.

Turning to this clone: Its specificity is not known.

The germline gives CDR1 SGHRS, CDR2 YFSETQ. Trimming took 4 bases from V and 5 from J, leaving 9 bases between them. This CDR3 region has 13 residues. As every portion of the isolated RNA was reverse transcribed, the sequencing read expressed TCRB transcripts. TCRdb keeps only in-frame clones here, not all; method: immunoSEQ multiplex PCR. The sample lists around 250,000 clones, around 21% occurring once. This receptor was obtained from a middle-aged woman with type 1 diabetes. V is TRBV5-1 and J is TRBJ2-2, with D perhaps TRBD1 (5 bases). The sample consisted of naive CD4+ T cells from blood. The CDR3 nucleotides read TGCGCCAGCAGCAAATACAGGACCGGGGAGCTGTTTTTT. Its translation: CASSKYRTGELFF.